This entry is about one T cell receptor beta chain. The sample comes from a study of T cell changes during pregnancy in multiple sclerosis. Only in-frame clones appear in the TCRdb table, and some are missing; sequencing was by immunoSEQ multiplex PCR. The table has 95,000 to 100,000 clones, about 91% seen once; the top ten hold about 2.3%. In germline, CDR1 is SGHRS, CDR2 YFSETQ. The V and J ends lost 4 bases and 4 bases respectively, with 21 bases between them. This CDR3 spans 18 amino acids. The source was peripheral blood, collected after pregnancy. This sequence joins TRBV5-1 and TRBJ2-6; D is undetermined. This sequence was found in a female donor in good health, enrolled as a control in a pregnancy study. Here the CDR3 DNA reads TGCGCCAGCAGCCTAGTCCTGATGGCGCGTCCAGGGGCCAACGTCCTGACTTTC. It encodes CASSLVLMARPGANVLTF.